Each of the 29 T cell receptor beta chains below was sequenced from the same sample in a study of blood T cell repertoires in COVID-19 (dated by TCRdb to 2019 to 2021). The library was obtained by the immunoSEQ multiplex PCR assay. TCRdb obtained this table from immuneACCESS and retained in-frame rearrangements with V and J assigned. These tables miss some clones; where compared with another copy, unresolved V genes account for less than half of the shortfall, and the remainder is unexplained. The sample table records some 120,000 clones; over 85% of these occur just once. The ten largest clones add up to approximately 3.7% of the sample. Material for sequencing was peripheral blood. Source of these receptors: a middle-aged man with active COVID-19.

This CDR3 reads CASSQGIAGYTEAFF. The CDR3 coding sequence is TGTGCCAGCAGCCAAGGGATCGCGGGGTACACTGAAGCTTTCTTT. The chain couples TRBV13 to TRBJ1-1; no clear D. Deletions cut 5 bases from V and 3 bases from J, with 16 bases between. Germline lookup yields CDR1 PRHDT and CDR2 FYEKMQ (reference sequence). CDR3 length: 15 residues.

The chain links TRBV5-1 to TRBJ1-1; D not resolved. V shed 2 bases and J shed 4 bases, with 9 bases lying between them. The CDR3 contains 13 residues. Germline V gene sequence: CDR1 SGHRS, CDR2 YFSETQ. The CDR3 nucleotides are TGCGCCAGCAGCTTAACATCCTTCACTGAAGCTTTCTTT. This encodes CASSLTSFTEAFF.

The V call is TRBV5-5, the J call TRBJ1-3; 8 bases align to TRBD1. This CDR3 is 14 amino acids long. Trimming at V came to 5 bases and at J to 4 bases, leaving 5 bases not matched to a gene. In germline, CDR1 is SGHKS, CDR2 YYEKEE (reference sequence). The CDR3 DNA sequence: TGTGCCAGCAGGTCGACAGGGGCAGGAAACACCATATATTTT. It codes for CASRSTGAGNTIYF.

For the CDR3, the DNA is TGTGCCAGCAGCTTGGAATGGGGCTCCAATGAGCAGTTCTTC. This encodes CASSLEWGSNEQFF. J is TRBJ2-1 and V is TRBV5-5; tentatively, D is TRBD1 (5 bases). This CDR3 contains 14 residues. The V end was cut by 0 bases, the J end by 6 bases, with 10 bases between. Germline CDR1 and CDR2: SGHKS and YYEKEE (reference sequence).

The chain is built from TRBV19 and TRBJ2-3; D call uncertain. Trimming took off 3 bases at V and 5 bases at J, with 6 bases between the two ends. Germline CDR1 LNHDA, CDR2 SQIVND (reference sequence). The CDR3 consists of 12 residues. This CDR3 is CASSINGDTQYF. CDR3 DNA: TGTGCCAGTAGTATTAACGGAGATACGCAGTATTTT.

The chain links TRBV15 to TRBJ1-1; D possibly corresponds to TRBD1 (6 bases). There are 15 residues in the CDR3. Trimming removed 9 bases from V and 0 bases from J, with 17 bases in between. From germline, CDR1 is LNHNV and CDR2 YYDKDF (reference sequence). The CDR3 region is CATGRQATMNTEAFF. The DNA for the CDR3 is TGTGCCACAGGAAGACAGGCAACTATGAACACTGAAGCTTTCTTT.

The chain has TRBV24-1 and TRBJ2-2, with D tentatively TRBD1 (6 bases). V lost 4 bases and J lost 6, with 14 bases in between. The length of the CDR3 is 15 residues. The germline gives CDR1 KGHDR, CDR2 SFDVKD. For the CDR3, the DNA is TGTGCCACCAGTGACTACCAGGGGATGTCCGGGGAGCTGTTTTTT. Protein product: CATSDYQGMSGELFF.

The rearrangement uses TRBV6-4 and TRBJ1-1; D possibly corresponds to TRBD1 (5 bases). The CDR3 length is 15 residues. The V end was cut by 0 bases, the J end by 2 bases, with 10 bases between. Germline V lookup: CDR1 MRHNA, CDR2 SNTAGT. The CDR3 coding sequence is TGTGCCAGCAGTGACTCACCGGGACTCAACACTGAAGCTTTCTTT. Amino acid sequence: CASSDSPGLNTEAFF.

This chain links TRBV19 with TRBJ2-2, with D perhaps matching TRBD2 (5 bases). V lost 5 bases and J lost 4, with 14 bases in between. The germline CDR1 and CDR2 sequences are LNHDA and SQIVND (reference sequence). CDR3 length: 15 amino acids. The CDR3 bases are TGTGCCAGTAGTCTTCGAACGGAGGTCACCGGGGAGCTGTTTTTT. Translating gives CASSLRTEVTGELFF.

The rearrangement links TRBV5-6 to TRBJ1-1; no firm D call. The V gene's germline CDR1 is SGHDT and CDR2 YYEEEE. V lost 5 bases and J 1 base, leaving 12 bases between the germline ends. The length of the CDR3 is 14 residues. CDR3 loop: CASRSGYKNTEAFF. The DNA of the CDR3 is TGTGCCAGCAGATCGGGGTACAAGAACACTGAAGCTTTCTTT.

The chain couples TRBV5-6 to TRBJ1-4; a weak D match, TRBD1 (6 bases). The V gene's germline CDR1 is SGHDT and CDR2 YYEEEE. V lost 4 bases to trimming and J lost 1 base, with 8 bases between them. The CDR3 runs to 14 residues. CDR3 region: CASSPGQTNEKLFF. The CDR3 nucleotides are TGTGCCAGCAGCCCGGGACAAACTAATGAAAAACTGTTTTTT.

The V call is TRBV6-5, the J call TRBJ2-1, with 8 bases lining up with TRBD2. The germline V gene encodes CDR1 MNHEY and CDR2 SVGAGI. The CDR3 consists of 14 residues. J lost 6 bases, V lost 7 bases, and 8 bases had no gene match. CDR3: CASTKREGLNEQFF. CDR3 nucleotides: TGTGCCAGCACCAAACGGGAGGGGCTCAATGAGCAGTTCTTC.

This clone was recorded once. CDR3 coding DNA: TGTGCCACAGAGACCCCGGAGTTGGGTGAGCAGTTCTTC. Translating it yields CATETPELGEQFF. J is TRBJ2-1 and V is TRBV2; no reliable D call. Germline V CDR1 and CDR2: SNHLY, FYNNEI. The CDR3 extends over 13 amino acids. V lost 10 bases and J 9 bases, leaving 19 bases between the germline ends.

V and J are TRBV29-1 and TRBJ1-3; D perhaps matches TRBD1 (6 bases). The germline V gene encodes CDR1 SQVTM and CDR2 ANQGSEA. The CDR3 spans 12 residues. The ends were cut back, 7 bases at V and 7 bases at J, with 14 bases in the middle. As DNA, the CDR3 is TGCAGCGGGGAACAGGGAGACAACACCATATATTTT. Translated: CSGEQGDNTIYF.

This chain joins TRBV14 and TRBJ2-6; weak D call: TRBD1 (6 bases). Germline V gene data show CDR1 as SGHDN and CDR2 as FVKESK. The length of the CDR3 is 17 residues. The ends were cut back, 3 bases at V and 0 bases at J, with 12 bases in the middle. The CDR3 DNA is TGTGCCAGCAGCCATGGACAGCCCTCCTCTGGGGCCAACGTCCTGACTTTC. Translated: CASSHGQPSSGANVLTF.

The J gene is TRBJ1-1, the V gene TRBV6-9, with TRBD1 as a possible D gene (6 bases). V lost 4 bases and J lost 6, with 18 bases in between. Germline CDR1 is MNHGY and CDR2 is SVAAGI. The CDR3 length is 15 residues. As DNA, the CDR3 is TGTGCCAGCAGTTGTCAACAGGGAATAGGTCCTGAAGCTTTCTTT. Its translation: CASSCQQGIGPEAFF.

The chain employs TRBV3-1 (or the pseudogene TRBV3-2) and TRBJ1-6; D call uncertain. This CDR3 comprises 15 residues. Trimming stripped 1 base from V and 6 bases from J, with 10 bases between. Germline CDR1 is LGHDT and CDR2 is YNNKEL (reference sequence). In DNA form, the CDR3 reads TGTGCCAGCAGCCAAGCAAGCAAGCCTAATTCACCCCTCCACTTT. It codes for CASSQASKPNSPLHF.

This chain joins TRBV5-1 and TRBJ1-2; a possible D gene is TRBD1 (6 bases). The germline V gene encodes CDR1 SGHRS and CDR2 YFSETQ. Trimming stripped 4 bases from V and 1 base from J, with 11 bases between. The CDR3 is 14 residues long. CDR3 protein: CASSQDSVNYGYTF. CDR3 coding DNA: TGCGCCAGCAGCCAGGACAGCGTTAACTATGGCTACACCTTC.

This chain uses TRBV15 with TRBJ2-5, with 7 bases aligning to TRBD2. Per the germline V gene, CDR1 is LNHNV and CDR2 is YYDKDF (reference sequence). The CDR3 totals 16 residues. V trimming: 4 bases; J trimming: 3 bases; junction bases outside the gene matches: 11. The CDR3 region is CATSMTGGAGKETQYF. DNA of the CDR3: TGTGCCACCAGCATGACCGGAGGAGCGGGGAAAGAGACCCAGTACTTC.

The chain couples TRBV7-9 to TRBJ2-7, with a weak D call TRBD1 (6 bases). The CDR3 has 14 residues. Trimming removed 0 bases at V and 3 bases at J, with 9 bases between. The germline V gene has CDR1 SEHNR and CDR2 FQNEAQ (reference sequence). The CDR3 here is CASSLASGVYEQYV. The CDR3 coding sequence is TGTGCCAGCAGCTTAGCTTCAGGGGTCTACGAGCAGTACGTC.

This clone has more than one count but fewer than ten. The chain combines TRBV6-5 with TRBJ2-7; no definite D call. V was trimmed by 4 bases and J by 5 bases, leaving 18 bases between them. This CDR3 is built from 15 residues. Germline loops: CDR1 MNHEY, CDR2 SVGAGI. CDR3 bases: TGTGCCAGCAGTTTCCACCCGAATGCAAGAGACGAGCAGTACTTC. This gives the protein CASSFHPNARDEQYF.

This chain connects TRBV29-1 to TRBJ2-7; the match to TRBD1 covers 7 bases. The CDR3 is 13 residues long. J lost 5 bases, V lost 0 bases, and 4 bases had no gene match. Looked up from germline, CDR1 is SQVTM and CDR2 is ANQGSEA. Here the CDR3 DNA reads TGCAGCGTTGAAGATAGACAGGGACACGAGCAGTACTTC. Protein product: CSVEDRQGHEQYF.

This chain's CDR3 is CASSLGATSVAQGETQYF. The DNA of the CDR3 is TGTGCCAGCAGCTTAGGGGCGACTAGCGTGGCCCAGGGAGAGACCCAGTACTTC. J is TRBJ2-5 and V is TRBV5-4; TRBD2 agrees at 8 bases. Germline V gene data show CDR1 as SGHNT and CDR2 as YYREEE (reference sequence). CDR3 size: 18 residues. With 2 bases clipped from V and 4 bases from J, the junction kept 16 bases outside the gene matches.

The rearrangement uses TRBV24-1 and TRBJ1-5; a possible D gene is TRBD1 (5 bases). V dropped 4 bases and J dropped 11 bases, with 20 bases sitting between them. The V gene's germline CDR1 is KGHDR and CDR2 SFDVKD. There are 15 residues in the CDR3. Here the CDR3 DNA reads TGTGCCACCAGTGACCCTAAAACTCCTGCGGGGGCCCAGCATTTT. Translation gives CATSDPKTPAGAQHF.

V is TRBV2 and J is TRBJ2-3, with 7 bases that match TRBD2. The CDR3 consists of 15 residues. Germline CDR1 reads SNHLY; CDR2 reads FYNNEI. The V gene end was trimmed by 3 bases and the J gene end by 2 bases; junction bases not matched to a gene: 5. CDR3 nucleotide sequence: TGTGCCAGCAGTGACGGGACTAAAATCACAGATACGCAGTATTTT. As protein: CASSDGTKITDTQYF.

The V call is TRBV6-5, the J call TRBJ2-7; the match to TRBD2 covers 9 bases. J gave up 3 bases and V 1 base, and 1 base lay outside the gene matches. CDR1 is MNHEY, CDR2 SVGAGI, per germline. The CDR3 consists of 14 residues. The CDR3 nucleotides read TGTGCCAGCAGTTACTTGCGGGGGGGCTACGAGCAGTACTTC. Its protein is CASSYLRGGYEQYF.

The chain uses TRBV5-4 and TRBJ1-6; D is unresolved. This CDR3 contains 16 residues. V was pared by 3 bases and J by 7 bases, with 17 bases between. Germline CDR1 is SGHNT and CDR2 is YYREEE (reference sequence). DNA of the CDR3: TGTGCCAGCAGCTCGGAAATTAGACACCGCAATTCACCCCTCCACTTT. It is translated as CASSSEIRHRNSPLHF. Complete variable domain (other parts from reference TRBV5-4 and TRBJ1-6): ETGVTQSPTHLIKTRGQQVTLRCSSQSGHNTVSWYQQALGQGPQFIFQYYREEENGRGNFPPRFSGLQFPNYSSELNVNALELDDSALYLCASSSEIRHRNSPLHFGNGTRLTVT.

V gene TRBV25-1 combines with J gene TRBJ2-2; tentative D call: TRBD2 (5 bases). The CDR3 has 14 amino acids. Germline loops: CDR1 MGHDK, CDR2 SYGVNS. The V gene lost 7 bases and the J gene lost 7 bases, with 16 bases spanning the gap. The CDR3 here is CASNGNVQSGELFF. The CDR3 nucleotides are TGTGCCAGCAACGGGAACGTCCAGAGCGGGGAGCTGTTTTTT.

The chain carries TRBV9 and TRBJ2-1, with 11 bases lining up with TRBD1. V dropped 4 bases and J dropped 5; count of bases not matched to a gene: 8. The CDR3 sequence is 16 residues long. CDR1 SGDLS and CDR2 YYNGEE come from the germline V gene. CDR3 in amino acids: CASSRRGQGGNNEQFF. The CDR3 DNA follows: TGTGCCAGCAGCCGCCGGGGACAGGGGGGAAACAATGAGCAGTTCTTC.